A selection of T cell receptor beta chains follows, all from one sample in a study of T cell repertoires in cytomegalovirus infection. One entry per CDR3 protein, called by TCRdb with MiXCR from the reads. Seen here are some 940,000 distinct CDR3 sequences, less than 35% observed once, and the top ten hold about 14%. Their antigens are not known. The sequencing used cultured CD8+ T cells from PBMCs, collected from culture after CMV antigen stimulation. These receptors were taken from a human donor in good health (CMV status not recorded). Some clones in this sample may be carry-over from other donors' samples. CDR3s include the opening cysteine and the closing phenylalanine or tryptophan. Fields, in order: J gene, V gene, clone size, CDR3 length, D gene, CDR3 protein, CDR3 DNA. D genes are given only for firm matches. A clone size is listed for some rows: how often the clone was seen (once, few, many), or a class if it is expanded.

J gene: TRBJ2-2; V gene: TRBV7-6; clone size: -; CDR3 length: 13; D gene: -; CDR3 protein: CASSLDFGGELFF; CDR3 DNA: TGTGCCAGCAGCTTAGATTTCGGCGGGGAGCTGTTTTTT
J gene: TRBJ2-1; V gene: TRBV6-2/TRBV6-3; clone size: -; CDR3 length: 16; D gene: TRBD2; CDR3 protein: CASSDVAGGRYNEQFF; CDR3 DNA: TGTGCCAGCAGCGACGTAGCGGGGGGGCGGTACAATGAGCAGTTCTTC
J gene: TRBJ2-7; V gene: TRBV7-9; clone size: -; CDR3 length: 15; D gene: TRBD1; CDR3 protein: CASSRRQGGDYEQYF; CDR3 DNA: TGTGCCAGCAGCCGTAGACAGGGCGGCGACTACGAGCAGTACTTC
J gene: TRBJ2-1; V gene: TRBV4-3; clone size: few; CDR3 length: 19; D gene: TRBD1; CDR3 protein: CASSQGSVWDRGLNNEQFF; CDR3 DNA: TGCGCCAGCAGCCAAGGTTCGGTGTGGGACAGGGGGTTAAACAATGAGCAGTTCTTC
J gene: TRBJ2-1; V gene: TRBV19; clone size: -; CDR3 length: 13; D gene: TRBD2; CDR3 protein: CASSGGRSYEQFF; CDR3 DNA: TGTGCCAGCTCCGGGGGGAGGTCCTATGAGCAGTTCTTC
J gene: TRBJ2-3; V gene: TRBV6-5; clone size: few; CDR3 length: 14; D gene: -; CDR3 protein: CASRRGKWSDTQYF; CDR3 DNA: TGTGCCAGCCGACGGGGCAAGTGGTCGGATACGCAGTATTTT
J gene: TRBJ2-1; V gene: TRBV27; clone size: few; CDR3 length: 15; D gene: TRBD1; CDR3 protein: CASSSRQGVIDEQFF; CDR3 DNA: TGTGCCAGCAGTTCGAGACAGGGGGTTATCGATGAGCAGTTCTTC
J gene: TRBJ1-2; V gene: TRBV27; clone size: -; CDR3 length: 13; D gene: -; CDR3 protein: CASSSDRFHGYTF; CDR3 DNA: TGTGCCAGCAGTTCAGACAGATTTCATGGCTACACCTTC
J gene: TRBJ1-2; V gene: TRBV14; clone size: -; CDR3 length: 15; D gene: -; CDR3 protein: CASSQEMGRNYGYTF; CDR3 DNA: TGTGCCAGCAGCCAAGAAATGGGGAGGAACTATGGCTACACCTTC
J gene: TRBJ2-6; V gene: TRBV12-3/TRBV12-4; clone size: few; CDR3 length: 18; D gene: -; CDR3 protein: CASSPFISGPRGANVLTF; CDR3 DNA: TGTGCCAGCAGCCCTTTCATCTCGGGACCTCGGGGGGCCAACGTCCTGACTTTC
J gene: TRBJ2-1; V gene: TRBV6-1; clone size: -; CDR3 length: 15; D gene: -; CDR3 protein: CASRVSDWNYNEQFF; CDR3 DNA: TGTGCCAGCAGGGTATCGGACTGGAACTACAATGAGCAGTTCTTC
J gene: TRBJ2-5; V gene: TRBV19; clone size: few; CDR3 length: 13; D gene: TRBD1; CDR3 protein: CASRTQGEETQYF; CDR3 DNA: TGTGCCAGTAGGACGCAGGGGGAAGAGACCCAGTACTTC
J gene: TRBJ2-1; V gene: TRBV28; clone size: few; CDR3 length: 17; D gene: -; CDR3 protein: CASSSPKTRSSYNEQFF; CDR3 DNA: TGTGCCAGCAGTTCCCCTAAGACACGGAGCTCCTACAATGAGCAGTTCTTC
J gene: TRBJ2-2; V gene: TRBV27; clone size: once; CDR3 length: 13; D gene: -; CDR3 protein: CASSAGHGGELFF; CDR3 DNA: TGTGCCAGCAGTGCAGGACATGGCGGGGAGCTGTTTTTT
J gene: TRBJ1-2; V gene: TRBV27; clone size: many; CDR3 length: 13; D gene: -; CDR3 protein: CASSSGGHYGYTF; CDR3 DNA: TGTGCCAGCAGCTCGGGGGGCCATTATGGCTACACCTTC
J gene: TRBJ2-1; V gene: TRBV24-1; clone size: few; CDR3 length: 13; D gene: -; CDR3 protein: CATSDVGNNEQFF; CDR3 DNA: TGTGCCACCAGTGACGTGGGGAACAATGAGCAGTTCTTC
J gene: TRBJ2-5; V gene: TRBV7-9; clone size: -; CDR3 length: 15; D gene: -; CDR3 protein: CASSYWTEYQEAQYF; CDR3 DNA: TGTGCCAGCAGCTATTGGACCGAGTACCAAGAGGCCCAGTACTTC
J gene: TRBJ1-1; V gene: TRBV28; clone size: few; CDR3 length: 14; D gene: TRBD1; CDR3 protein: CASTQTGLNTEAFF; CDR3 DNA: TGTGCCAGCACCCAGACAGGGTTGAACACTGAAGCTTTCTTT
J gene: TRBJ2-3; V gene: TRBV27; clone size: once; CDR3 length: 15; D gene: -; CDR3 protein: CASSFFGTNTDTQYF; CDR3 DNA: TGTGCCAGCAGTTTCTTTGGGACAAACACAGATACGCAGTATTTT
J gene: TRBJ2-3; V gene: TRBV7-4; clone size: -; CDR3 length: 17; D gene: -; CDR3 protein: CASSPQGGLTSTDTQYF; CDR3 DNA: TGTGCCAGCAGCCCCCAGGGGGGCTTAACTAGCACAGATACGCAGTATTTT
J gene: TRBJ2-3; V gene: TRBV7-9; clone size: few; CDR3 length: 16; D gene: TRBD2; CDR3 protein: CASSLATAGGRDTQYF; CDR3 DNA: TGTGCCAGCAGCTTAGCGACAGCGGGGGGTCGTGATACGCAGTATTTT
J gene: TRBJ1-5; V gene: TRBV12-3/TRBV12-4; clone size: -; CDR3 length: 17; D gene: -; CDR3 protein: CASSLLDGIYSNQPQHF; CDR3 DNA: TGTGCCAGCAGTTTATTAGACGGAATATATAGCAATCAGCCCCAGCATTTT
J gene: TRBJ1-4; V gene: TRBV7-9; clone size: many; CDR3 length: 16; D gene: TRBD1; CDR3 protein: CASSLGIRGTNEKLFF; CDR3 DNA: TGTGCCAGCAGCTTAGGAATCAGGGGGACTAATGAAAAACTGTTTTTT
J gene: TRBJ1-3; V gene: TRBV7-9; clone size: -; CDR3 length: 18; D gene: TRBD1; CDR3 protein: CASSTNRDRGPWGNTIYF; CDR3 DNA: TGTGCCAGCAGCACCAACCGGGACAGGGGGCCCTGGGGGAACACCATATATTTT
J gene: TRBJ2-5; V gene: TRBV6-8; clone size: once; CDR3 length: 14; D gene: TRBD2; CDR3 protein: CASSYTGLGETQYF; CDR3 DNA: TGTGCCAGCAGTTACACGGGACTAGGGGAGACCCAGTACTTC
J gene: TRBJ2-1; V gene: TRBV20-1; clone size: -; CDR3 length: 15; D gene: TRBD1; CDR3 protein: CSARAGTGDDNEQFF; CDR3 DNA: TGCAGTGCTAGAGCCGGGACAGGGGATGACAATGAGCAGTTCTTC
J gene: TRBJ1-1; V gene: TRBV19; clone size: -; CDR3 length: 11; D gene: -; CDR3 protein: CASRRGVSAFF; CDR3 DNA: TGTGCCAGCCGTCGGGGCGTCTCGGCTTTCTTT
J gene: TRBJ2-7; V gene: TRBV7-9; clone size: -; CDR3 length: 12; D gene: -; CDR3 protein: CASSFSPHEQYF; CDR3 DNA: TGTGCCAGCAGCTTTTCCCCCCACGAGCAGTACTTC
J gene: TRBJ2-3; V gene: TRBV6-6; clone size: -; CDR3 length: 13; D gene: TRBD1; CDR3 protein: CASTTGGSDTQYF; CDR3 DNA: TGTGCCAGTACTACAGGGGGTTCAGATACGCAGTATTTT
J gene: TRBJ2-1; V gene: TRBV4-2; clone size: -; CDR3 length: 14; D gene: TRBD1; CDR3 protein: CASSQGAGGSEQFF; CDR3 DNA: TGTGCCAGCAGCCAAGGGGCAGGGGGAAGTGAGCAGTTCTTC
J gene: TRBJ2-3; V gene: TRBV7-6; clone size: -; CDR3 length: 15; D gene: -; CDR3 protein: CASSLAPAGTDTQYF; CDR3 DNA: TGTGCTAGCAGCTTAGCGCCGGCCGGCACAGATACGCAGTATTTT
J gene: TRBJ1-4; V gene: TRBV14; clone size: few; CDR3 length: 15; D gene: -; CDR3 protein: CASSQQVATNEKLFF; CDR3 DNA: TGTGCCAGCAGCCAACAGGTTGCAACTAATGAAAAACTGTTTTTT
J gene: TRBJ2-6; V gene: TRBV4-3; clone size: -; CDR3 length: 16; D gene: -; CDR3 protein: CASSQDDVSGANVLTF; CDR3 DNA: TGCGCCAGCAGCCAGGATGACGTATCTGGGGCCAACGTCCTGACTTTC
J gene: TRBJ1-1; V gene: TRBV6-6; clone size: few; CDR3 length: 11; D gene: -; CDR3 protein: CASSQGLEAFF; CDR3 DNA: TGTGCCAGCAGCCAGGGGTTAGAAGCTTTCTTT
J gene: TRBJ2-3; V gene: TRBV29-1; clone size: few; CDR3 length: 13; D gene: -; CDR3 protein: CSVSGTEADTQYF; CDR3 DNA: TGCAGCGTGTCGGGGACGGAGGCAGATACGCAGTATTTT
J gene: TRBJ1-2; V gene: TRBV7-8; clone size: -; CDR3 length: 14; D gene: -; CDR3 protein: CASSLDPGLYGYTF; CDR3 DNA: TGTGCCAGCAGCTTAGATCCGGGGCTCTATGGCTACACCTTC
J gene: TRBJ2-1; V gene: TRBV12-3/TRBV12-4; clone size: -; CDR3 length: 13; D gene: -; CDR3 protein: CASSLTQGYEQFF; CDR3 DNA: TGTGCCAGCAGTTTAACTCAGGGGTATGAGCAGTTCTTC
J gene: TRBJ2-5; V gene: TRBV27; clone size: -; CDR3 length: 14; D gene: -; CDR3 protein: CASSPSTLGETQYF; CDR3 DNA: TGTGCCAGCAGCCCCTCGACCCTGGGAGAGACCCAGTACTTC
J gene: TRBJ2-3; V gene: TRBV27; clone size: -; CDR3 length: 14; D gene: -; CDR3 protein: CASSFGTRTDTQYF; CDR3 DNA: TGTGCCAGCAGTTTCGGGACCCGCACAGATACGCAGTATTTT
J gene: TRBJ2-7; V gene: TRBV12-3/TRBV12-4; clone size: -; CDR3 length: 14; D gene: TRBD1; CDR3 protein: CANSSMDRGYEQYF; CDR3 DNA: TGTGCCAACAGTTCAATGGACAGGGGCTACGAGCAGTACTTC
J gene: TRBJ2-1; V gene: TRBV7-9; clone size: -; CDR3 length: 15; D gene: TRBD2; CDR3 protein: CASSPEERGVNEQFF; CDR3 DNA: TGTGCCAGCAGCCCCGAGGAGCGGGGGGTCAATGAGCAGTTCTTC
J gene: TRBJ2-5; V gene: TRBV6-5; clone size: few; CDR3 length: 14; D gene: -; CDR3 protein: CASSYGGAGETQYF; CDR3 DNA: TGTGCCAGCAGTTACGGAGGGGCCGGGGAGACCCAGTACTTC
J gene: TRBJ2-5; V gene: TRBV29-1; clone size: -; CDR3 length: 14; D gene: TRBD2; CDR3 protein: CSVELGGRSETQYF; CDR3 DNA: TGCAGCGTTGAGTTGGGCGGGAGGTCGGAGACCCAGTACTTC